Listed here are 26 T cell receptor beta chains from one sample, sequenced in a study of CD8 T cells in Susac syndrome. RNA totalling roughly 0.45 to 1 ug underwent reverse transcription with random hexamers. Each CDR3 protein is one row after TCRdb ran MiXCR on the immunoSEQ multiplex PCR reads. The data hold about 430,000 distinct CDR3 sequences, with 85% observed a single time. Sequenced: CD8+ T cells from PBMCs. These receptors all stem from a human donor with multiple sclerosis.

The chain has TRBV11-2 and TRBJ2-7, with a tentative D call TRBD1 (6 bases). The CDR3 sequence is 14 residues long. V was pared by 1 base and J by 4 bases, with 11 bases between. The germline gives CDR1 SGHAT, CDR2 FQNNGV. CDR3 loop: CASSLGRQGYEQYF. In DNA, the CDR3 is TGTGCCAGCAGCTTAGGGAGGCAGGGGTACGAGCAGTACTTC.

The chain uses TRBV27 and TRBJ2-7, with TRBD1 identical over 8 bases. Per germline, CDR1 MNHEY and CDR2 SMNVEV (reference sequence). The CDR3 is 15 amino acids. J was trimmed by 5 bases and V by 4 bases; bases with no gene match: 10. The CDR3 here is CASSSSLDRVDEQYF. In DNA form, the CDR3 reads TGTGCCAGCAGTTCCTCCCTGGACAGGGTGGACGAGCAGTACTTC.

V and J are TRBV7-8 and TRBJ2-3; TRBD2 might be the D (6 bases). V was shortened by 5 bases and J by 3 bases, with 18 bases between the two germline ends. This CDR3 has 16 amino acids. Germline CDR1 and CDR2: SGHVS and FQNEAQ. In nucleotides, the CDR3 is TGTGCCAGCAGCCCCGGCTTCGGGGGAATAACAGATACGCAGTATTTT. It specifies CASSPGFGGITDTQYF.

This clonotype turned up a few times. This sequence joins TRBV28 and TRBJ2-7; the match to TRBD2 covers 8 bases. There are 14 residues in the CDR3. V shed 6 bases, J shed 1 base, and the junction held 5 bases outside the gene matches. The germline V gene has CDR1 MDHEN and CDR2 SYDVKM. CDR3 in amino acids: CASRPSGSSYEQYF. In DNA, the CDR3 is TGTGCCAGCAGACCCAGCGGGAGTTCCTACGAGCAGTACTTC.

The chain employs TRBV6-5 and TRBJ2-6; D uncertain. Trimming took off 2 bases at V and 4 bases at J, with 15 bases between the two ends. Germline lookup yields CDR1 MNHEY and CDR2 SVGAGI. The CDR3 extends over 17 amino acids. Here the CDR3 reads CASSYRFRDYGANVLTF. In DNA, the CDR3 is TGTGCCAGCAGTTACCGCTTCCGAGATTACGGGGCCAACGTCCTGACTTTC.

This rearrangement joins TRBV3-1 to TRBJ2-3, with 8 bases that match TRBD2. J was trimmed by 0 bases and V by 0 bases; bases with no gene match: 8. The CDR3 has 18 residues. CDR1 is LGHDT and CDR2 is YNNKEL in the germline V gene (reference sequence). The chain's CDR3 is CASSQDSKRGTSTDTQYF. CDR3 sequence (DNA): TGTGCCAGCAGCCAAGATTCGAAGCGGGGGACTAGCACAGATACGCAGTATTTT.

CDR3 sequence reads: CASSSIPGTSGGGSDTQYF. The CDR3 coding sequence is TGTGCCAGCAGCTCCATCCCCGGGACTAGCGGGGGGGGATCAGATACGCAGTATTTT. The rearrangement uses TRBV6-1 and TRBJ2-3; 16 bases map to TRBD2. V lost 6 bases, J lost 4 bases, and 13 bases stayed unmatched. The CDR3 is made up of 19 amino acids. Germline CDR1 reads MNHNS; CDR2 reads SASEGT.

V and J are TRBV9 and TRBJ1-2; D uncertain. Deletions cut 0 bases from V and 2 bases from J, with 20 bases between. Germline CDR1 SGDLS, CDR2 YYNGEE. CDR3 size: 18 residues. CDR3 in DNA: TGTGCCAGCAGCGTAGCTCCTTCCCGGGCTCCTCGCAACTATGGCTACACCTTC. Protein product: CASSVAPSRAPRNYGYTF.

The CDR3 DNA follows: TGTGCCAGCAGTCCCACTAGCGGGGAGCTGTTTTTT. It is translated as CASSPTSGELFF. This chain links TRBV6-1 with TRBJ2-2; D may be TRBD2 (5 bases). The CDR3 consists of 12 residues. Trimming cost V 5 bases and J 7 bases, with 8 bases left between them. Germline assignment: CDR1 MNHNS and CDR2 SASEGT.

This chain links TRBV5-6 with TRBJ2-3, with TRBD2 identical over 8 bases. The CDR3 totals 15 residues. Unmatched junction bases numbered 2, after V lost 1 base and J lost 1 base. Per germline, CDR1 SGHDT and CDR2 YYEEEE. The CDR3 here is CASSLTAGGTDTQYF. CDR3 bases: TGTGCCAGCAGCTTGACAGCGGGAGGCACAGATACGCAGTATTTT.

V and J are TRBV27 and TRBJ1-5; D may be TRBD1 (5 bases). V lost 3 bases to trimming and J lost 5 bases, with 11 bases between them. The germline V gene has CDR1 MNHEY and CDR2 SMNVEV (reference sequence). This CDR3 is 14 amino acids long. The chain's CDR3 is CASSFGGGDQPQHF. CDR3 nucleotides: TGTGCCAGCAGTTTCGGCGGGGGGGATCAGCCCCAGCATTTT.

This clonotype was recorded only once. The V call is TRBV24-1, the J call TRBJ2-1, with 7 bases lining up with TRBD1. CDR3 length: 15 residues. CDR1 is KGHDR and CDR2 is SFDVKD in the germline V gene. V dropped 8 bases and J dropped 8; count of bases not matched to a gene: 14. CDR3 sequence: CATNSSGTAADEQFF. The CDR3 DNA reads as TGTGCCACCAATTCCTCCGGGACAGCCGCGGATGAGCAGTTCTTC.

The CDR3 region is CSVGTSNTGELFF. The CDR3 nucleotides read TGCAGCGTAGGTACCTCGAACACCGGGGAGCTGTTTTTT. The genes are TRBV29-1 and TRBJ2-2; no clear D gene. V was shortened by 6 bases and J by 0 bases, with 8 bases between the two germline ends. Looked up from germline, CDR1 is SQVTM and CDR2 is ANQGSEA. CDR3 length: 13 amino acids.

V usage is TRBV27 and J usage is TRBJ2-7, with 9 bases lining up with TRBD2. CDR3 length: 14 residues. J was trimmed by 4 bases and V by 2 bases; bases with no gene match: 3. Germline V lookup: CDR1 MNHEY, CDR2 SMNVEV (reference sequence). Here the CDR3 DNA reads TGTGCCAGCAGTTTAATAGCGGGAGAGTACGAGCAGTACTTC. Amino acids: CASSLIAGEYEQYF.

The CDR3 protein is CASSLELGPYSSYNEQFF. The DNA of the CDR3 is TGTGCCAGCAGTTTGGAATTGGGGCCCTACTCCTCCTACAATGAGCAGTTCTTC. The J gene is TRBJ2-1, the V gene TRBV12-3 or TRBV12-4; D is possibly TRBD1 (5 bases). Trimming pared 3 bases from V and 0 bases from J, leaving 18 bases between. The length of the CDR3 is 18 residues.

The chain carries TRBV10-2 and TRBJ1-1, with 8 positions matching TRBD1. This CDR3 is built from 14 residues. Losses at the gene ends were 7 bases for V and 0 bases for J; bases not matched to a gene: 4. In germline, CDR1 is WSHSY, CDR2 SAAADI. CDR3 protein: CASISGGLNTEAFF. The CDR3 DNA sequence: TGCGCCAGCATCTCAGGGGGCCTGAACACTGAAGCTTTCTTT.

The chain employs TRBV7-9 and TRBJ2-1; D possibly uses TRBD1 or TRBD2 (5 bases each). The CDR3 consists of 15 residues. CDR1 is SEHNR and CDR2 is FQNEAQ in the germline V gene (reference sequence). V was shortened by 2 bases and J by 8 bases, with 16 bases between the two germline ends. Here the CDR3 DNA reads TGTGCCAGCAGCTTAATGCCGGGGCCCCGGTATGAGCAGTTCTTC. This sequence encodes CASSLMPGPRYEQFF. Combining the CDR3 with reference TRBV7-9 and TRBJ2-1 gives the whole variable domain DTGVSQNPRHKITKRGQNVTFRCDPISEHNRLYWYRQTLGQGPEFLTYFQNEAQLEKSRLLSDRFSAERPKGSFSTLEIQRTEQGDSAMYLCASSLMPGPRYEQFFGPGTRLTVL.

The rearrangement uses TRBV5-1 and TRBJ2-1; weak D call: TRBD1 (6 bases). V shed 4 bases and J shed 2 bases, with 10 bases lying between them. CDR3 length: 14 residues. Looked up from germline, CDR1 is SGHRS and CDR2 is YFSETQ. The CDR3 DNA sequence: TGCGCCAGCAGCGGATCAGGGGCCTACAATGAGCAGTTCTTC. It encodes CASSGSGAYNEQFF.

This clonotype was seen just once. The chain has TRBV29-1 and TRBJ1-2; TRBD1 might be the D (5 bases). The CDR3 extends over 16 amino acids. Per germline, CDR1 SQVTM and CDR2 ANQGSEA. Trimming took off 1 base at V and 10 bases at J, with 25 bases between the two ends. Here the CDR3 DNA reads TGCAGCGTTGAAGTGGAGGAGGCAGGACACCCGTACCTCTACACCTTC. This encodes CSVEVEEAGHPYLYTF.

This clonotype showed up just a few times. This chain connects TRBV30 to TRBJ2-7, with D possibly being TRBD2 (6 bases). CDR1 and CDR2 from the germline V gene are GTSNPN and SVGIG (reference sequence). Trimming took off 1 base at V and 2 bases at J, with 12 bases between the two ends. This CDR3 comprises 14 residues. Here the CDR3 DNA reads TGTGCCTGGAGTGAGACTAGTTCGACCTACGAGCAGTACTTC. This sequence encodes CAWSETSSTYEQYF.

V is TRBV5-1 and J is TRBJ2-7; the match to TRBD2 covers 8 bases. This CDR3 contains 14 residues. Germline V lookup: CDR1 SGHRS, CDR2 YFSETQ. Germline trimming cut 7 bases from V and 2 bases from J; bases unmatched to any gene: 8. The CDR3 spells CASQRGGGPYEQYF. The CDR3 bases are TGCGCCAGCCAACGGGGGGGCGGCCCCTACGAGCAGTACTTC. Full variable domain (missing parts from reference TRBV5-1 and TRBJ2-7): KAGVTQTPRYLIKTRGQQVTLSCSPISGHRSVSWYQQTPGQGLQFLFEYFSETQRNKGNFPGRFSGRQFSNSRSEMNVSTLELGDSALYLCASQRGGGPYEQYFGPGTRLTVT.

This sequence joins TRBV5-1 and TRBJ2-3; D gene uncertain. Trimming shortened V by 0 bases and J by 6 bases, and 8 bases separated the two germline ends. CDR3 length: 13 amino acids. In germline, CDR1 is SGHRS, CDR2 YFSETQ. The CDR3 DNA reads TGCGCCAGCAGCTTGGCCGAGTCCGATACGCAGTATTTT. It encodes CASSLAESDTQYF.

The chain carries TRBV7-9 and TRBJ2-3; the D is unclear. V lost 6 bases and J 3 bases, leaving 13 bases between the germline ends. Per the germline V gene, CDR1 is SEHNR and CDR2 is FQNEAQ (reference sequence). This CDR3 has 14 amino acids. CDR3 in amino acids: CASSLSAGTDTQYF. The CDR3 coding sequence is TGTGCCAGCAGTTTATCAGCAGGAACAGATACGCAGTATTTT.

V usage is TRBV5-4 and J usage is TRBJ1-2; D is unclear. CDR3 size: 15 residues. V was trimmed by 2 bases and J by 1 base, leaving 12 bases between them. Looked up from germline, CDR1 is SGHNT and CDR2 is YYREEE (reference sequence). The CDR3 sequence: CASSLAQPINYGYTF. CDR3 DNA sequence: TGTGCCAGCAGCTTAGCACAGCCAATTAACTATGGCTACACCTTC.

V gene TRBV27 combines with J gene TRBJ2-2, with D perhaps matching TRBD1 or TRBD2 (5 bases each). Germline V gene lookup returns CDR1 MNHEY and CDR2 SMNVEV (reference sequence). V lost 6 bases and J lost 2, with 13 bases in between. The CDR3 runs to 15 residues. The CDR3 nucleotides read TGTGCCAGCAGCCCGGGACCGGTAAACACCGGGGAGCTGTTTTTT. It codes for CASSPGPVNTGELFF.

The chain carries TRBV28 and TRBJ1-1; TRBD1 is a possible D gene (5 bases). This CDR3 region has 14 residues. Germline V gene lookup returns CDR1 MDHEN and CDR2 SYDVKM. V dropped 3 bases and J dropped 6 bases, with 14 bases sitting between them. CDR3 sequence: CASSFLGVVAEAFF. The DNA of the CDR3 is TGTGCCAGCAGTTTTTTGGGGGTCGTGGCTGAAGCTTTCTTT.